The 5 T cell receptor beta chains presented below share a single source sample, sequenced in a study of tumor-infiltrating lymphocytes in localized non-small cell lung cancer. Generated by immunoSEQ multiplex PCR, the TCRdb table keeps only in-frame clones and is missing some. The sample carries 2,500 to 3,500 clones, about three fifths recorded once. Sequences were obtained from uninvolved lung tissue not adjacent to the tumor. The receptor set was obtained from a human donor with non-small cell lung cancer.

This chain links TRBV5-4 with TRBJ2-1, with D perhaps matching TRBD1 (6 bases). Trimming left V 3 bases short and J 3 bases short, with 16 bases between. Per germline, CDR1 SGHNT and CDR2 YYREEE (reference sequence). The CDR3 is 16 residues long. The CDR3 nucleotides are TGTGCCAGCAGCTCGTTTGACAGGATCCTCTACAATGAGCAGTTCTTC. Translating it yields CASSSFDRILYNEQFF.

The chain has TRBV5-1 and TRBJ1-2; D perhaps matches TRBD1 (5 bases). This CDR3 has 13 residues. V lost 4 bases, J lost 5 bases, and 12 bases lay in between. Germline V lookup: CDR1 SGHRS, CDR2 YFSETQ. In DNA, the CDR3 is TGCGCCAGCAGCCCTGGGGCGTCTTATGGCTACACCTTC. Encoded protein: CASSPGASYGYTF. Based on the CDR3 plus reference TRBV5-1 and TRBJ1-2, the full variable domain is KAGVTQTPRYLIKTRGQQVTLSCSPISGHRSVSWYQQTPGQGLQFLFEYFSETQRNKGNFPGRFSGRQFSNSRSEMNVSTLELGDSALYLCASSPGASYGYTFGSGTRLTVV.

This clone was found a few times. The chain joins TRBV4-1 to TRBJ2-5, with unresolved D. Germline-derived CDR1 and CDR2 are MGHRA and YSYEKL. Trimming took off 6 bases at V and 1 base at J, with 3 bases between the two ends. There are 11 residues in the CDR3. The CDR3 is CASSPQETQYF. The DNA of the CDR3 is TGCGCCAGCAGTCCCCAAGAGACCCAGTACTTC.

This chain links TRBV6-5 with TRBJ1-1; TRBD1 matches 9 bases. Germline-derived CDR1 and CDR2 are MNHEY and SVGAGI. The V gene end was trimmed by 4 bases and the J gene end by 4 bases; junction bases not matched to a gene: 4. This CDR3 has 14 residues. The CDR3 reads CASSSTGGRTEAFF. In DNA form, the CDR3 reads TGTGCCAGCAGTTCCACAGGGGGCCGCACTGAAGCTTTCTTT.

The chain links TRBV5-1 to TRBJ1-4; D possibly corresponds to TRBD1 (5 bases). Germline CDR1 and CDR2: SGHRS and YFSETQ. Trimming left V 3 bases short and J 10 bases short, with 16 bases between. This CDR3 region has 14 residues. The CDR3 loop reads CASSYSTALGKLFF. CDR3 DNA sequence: TGCGCCAGCAGCTATTCGACAGCTTTGGGAAAACTGTTTTTT.